This T cell receptor beta chain was recorded in a study of read filtering for tumor transcriptome and immune sequencing. Turning to the study itself: TCR-mapped reads were about 4.05 to 11 million with IR-seq versus roughly 80 to 1273 with RNA-seq.

This clonotype was seen repeatedly, ten times or more. Molecular barcoded adaptors covering alpha/delta and beta/gamma chains were used on 400 ng RNA. TCRdb reprocessed the reads via MiXCR and lists one record per CDR3 protein. Here the sample spans about 130,000 distinct CDR3 sequences, 10% to 15% being singletons. V lost 0 bases and J lost 6, with 8 bases in between. The germline V gene has CDR1 SGHAT and CDR2 FQNNGV. The CDR3 has 13 amino acids. This chain joins TRBV11-2 and TRBJ1-1; no reliable D call. The sequence was obtained from a donor at least 40 years old with multiple myeloma. Sequenced material: a population of CD138-negative cells sorted from bone marrow. In DNA form, the CDR3 reads TGTGCCAGCAGCTTAGAAACCCGGGCTGAAGCTTTCTTT. Translated, it gives CASSLETRAEAFF.